This T cell receptor (beta chain) was captured by sequencing in a study of blood T cells in healthy people across ages. CDR3 length: 14 amino acids. The germline CDR1 and CDR2 sequences are MGHDK and SYGVNS. Trimming pared 3 bases from V and 0 bases from J, leaving 9 bases between. It was with a sample-barcoded 5' primer and a J-beta primer mix that a second PCR of about 7 to 12 cycles was run. TCRdb itself ran the 5' RACE reads through MiXCR, one entry per CDR3 protein. This sample yields almost 1 million distinct CDR3 sequences, of which roughly 50% are seen a single time; 20% to 25% belongs to the top ten.

The clonotype originates from a woman aged 60-70 years in good health. The rearrangement links TRBV25-1 to TRBJ2-7, with D unresolved. Sequencing used blood. CDR3 sequence reads: CASSDPDGSYEQYF. DNA of the CDR3: TGTGCCAGCAGTGACCCGGACGGCTCCTACGAGCAGTACTTC.